This TCR beta chain stems from a study of cytomegalovirus exposure and HLA in healthy donors (dated by TCRdb to the late 2010s). A note on the overall study: An earlier analysis of 587 of the donors reported approximately 260 Gb of sequence data and 95 million to 140 million unique TCR beta sequences obtained from around 180 million T cells. An early release covering over 500 HLA-typed donors comprised about 300 gigabases of sequencing data and approximately 85 million unique TCR sequences. The genetic ancestry cluster associated with self-reported Caucasian donors included 81% of the approximately 430 genotyped donors. The study was designed to test whether signatures of past pathogen exposure could be identified by cataloging public T cell receptors. Using immunosequencing, the study profiled T cell repertoires from 550 to 750 subjects and related those repertoires to cytomegalovirus serostatus. A separate validation cohort of approximately 130 different subjects was used in addition to the roughly 700-subject first cohort. To predict cytomegalovirus infection status, the study combined high-throughput TCR immunosequencing, statistical association of individual TCRs with disease status, and machine learning. A later analysis re-examined previously published TCR beta repertoires from 610 or so donors and added high-resolution HLA genotyping to investigate patterns of TCR occurrence. Rather than using new phenotypic data, the later analysis identified candidate immune exposures from TCR beta sequences and from how often those sequences occurred across donors. In an earlier analysis of a few hundred of the donors, high-throughput TCR beta sequencing was used to judge whether each TCR beta V gene segment behaved as functional or pseudogenic. Donor age, sex, ethnicity and CMV serostatus were compiled alongside the repertoire data. In a later genetic analysis, genome-wide SNP genotypes for about 65% of the roughly 670 donors were used, and that subset was treated as a discovery cohort. All discovery cohort repertoires had been generated using a single sequencing platform. HLA typing covered class I and class II loci at four-digit resolution. Typing coverage varied by locus: roughly 620-630 donors for A, B, C, DRB1 and DQB1; more than 500 for DQA1; some 610 for DPA1; roughly 450 for DPB1. Four to six DR-DQ haplotypes were handled as single units for association and clustering, since linkage in the cohort was strong. Among over 350 genotyped donors of the cohort, an average of about 240,000 unique TCR beta nucleotide sequences were sequenced per donor, roughly 20% of them non-productive. General findings and caveats noted by the study authors: For the cohort, immune exposure information was limited to CMV serostatus. A later analysis found that TCR association rates varied across HLA loci, with DRB1 alleles showing the most associated TCRs and HLA-C alleles the fewest. In a later genetic analysis, a missense DCLRE1C variant was associated with V-gene and J-gene trimming of TCR beta chains, and the association was replicated in an independent cohort. The study listed 150 to 200 TCR beta chains as associated with cytomegalovirus. In a later analysis, 15,000 to 20,000 TCR beta sequences were associated with specific HLA alleles at a false discovery rate of 0.05. Three of the identified cytomegalovirus-associated TCR beta chains were confirmed in vitro to be specific for cytomegalovirus antigens. HLA typing was unavailable for some donors at each locus, so association tests used only the typed subset. Presence/absence analyses assumed roughly uniform sequencing depth across donors, an assumption that may not hold. Most TCR sequences were seen in very few donors, while some public TCRs were found in many individuals. A cluster of highly shared sequence variants was judged likely to represent a technical artifact of the sequencing pipeline. Linkage disequilibrium might explain the correlated functional status among segregating V segments, but an unknown experimental factor could not be excluded. The classifier was reported to diagnose cytomegalovirus status with high specificity and sensitivity in both the original cohort and the validation cohort. Broadly in line with IMGT annotations, most TCR beta V segments showed up in productive rearrangements about 87% or about 30% of the time in an earlier analysis of under 700 of the donors. The authors suggested that the approach could potentially be generalized to other disease states and immunological phenotypes. Some IMGT-functional V segments, including TRBV6-2 and TRBV6-3, could not be distinguished by the 87-base-pair reads and were therefore excluded. A further reported finding was that TCR beta sequences accurately predicted the HLA-A and HLA-B alleles for most subjects in the first cohort. In a later analysis, HLA-associated TCR beta chains showed more clonal expansion and lower generation probabilities than non-associated chains that were equally common. A later genetic analysis reported fewer N-insertions in productive TCRs among donors in an Asian-associated ancestry cluster than the roughly 690-donor mean. In this cohort, only TCR beta chains were sequenced, and detectable features were limited by the absence of alpha or paired-chain data. Strong co-occurrence of HLA alleles, especially DR and DQ, made assigning TCR associations to individual alleles difficult. Over 15 rarely observed V segments, including chromosome 9 orphons, were excluded from the earlier analysis of some 590 of the donors because counts were too low. In a later analysis, most CMV-associated TCR beta chains were found to appear HLA-restricted, with HLA associations seemingly driven largely by CMV exposure. Several of the top co-occurrence clusters appeared to be linked to parvovirus B19, influenza, CMV and Epstein-Barr virus, according to a later analysis.

The CDR3 runs 14 residues from the cysteine to the phenylalanine. Just the 42-base CDR3 DNA is kept, in frame starting at base 1. Looking up the germline V gene yields CDR1 SNHLY and CDR2 FYNNEI. Libraries came from the immunoSEQ multiplex PCR assay. For the multiplex PCR, a mixture combining 60 forward primers for TCR Vbeta segments and 13 reverse primers for TCR Jbeta segments was used. The CDR3 region of rearranged TCR beta genes was amplified from genomic DNA with a multiplex PCR assay. On the Illumina HiSeq System, the amplified TCR beta libraries were sequenced as 87-base-pair reads. In the original analysis: Across the 670 or so repertoires, a later analysis counted tens of millions of unique TCR beta chains, around 11 million of which were shared by at least two donors. Raw reads were error-corrected and collapsed into unique sequences by a nearest-neighbor algorithm in which closely related sequences were merged to remove PCR and sequencing errors. To assign V, D and J gene segments, CDR3 sequences were aligned to IMGT reference sequences. For a sequence to be retained, a match of at least six nucleotides was required to both a V gene segment and a J gene segment. Rearrangements were called productive when the CDR3 lacked stop codons and stayed in frame with V and J; all others were non-productive. Following IMGT convention, CDR3 was defined as the stretch from the second conserved V-encoded cysteine to the conserved J-encoded phenylalanine. The earlier analysis of approximately 500 of the donors excluded sequences that lacked an unambiguous match to a single V gene segment. An earlier analysis of a few hundred of the donors classified V segments as functional when productive rearrangements were above 56.7% and as segregating when the standard deviation between donors was above 5%. A statistical classification framework was developed to diagnose cytomegalovirus status using the catalog of TCR beta chain sequences. In a later analysis, V and J genes were assigned by comparing TCR nucleotide sequences against IMGT/GENE-DB human TR gene sequences. Using the TCRdist pipeline, a later analysis assigned CDR3 sequences along with most-parsimonious VDJ recombination scenarios. In a later analysis, every TCR beta chain was defined by the combination of its CDR3 amino acid sequence and its V-gene family, and reads without a unique V-gene family were dropped. In a later analysis, nearly 600 highly shared, low-generation-probability nucleotide sequences were removed to address suspected cross-contamination and a sequencing artifact. For each public chain, a later analysis derived a clonal expansion index from normalized ranks of inferred template counts within each repertoire. In a later analysis, generation probabilities were computed with a VDJ recombination model fitted to out-of-frame rearrangements, and the resulting probabilities were checked against IGoR. In a later analysis, hypergeometric tests were used to score TCR-TCR, TCR-HLA and TCR-CMV co-occurrence, with a repertoire-size bias correction applied to TCR pairs. A later analysis estimated false discovery rates by permuting HLA or CMV assignments 20 times. In a later analysis, co-occurring TCRs were grouped using DBSCAN, with TCRdist sequence similarity added in when clustering inside HLA-allele-positive subsets. For co-occurrence clustering, repertoires with fewer than 30,000 or more than 120,000 public chains were excluded, along with 5 or 6 repertoires with anomalous nucleotide sharing. Here the immuneACCESS table is served through TCRdb, limited to in-frame sequences with V and J called. Missing clones are a known gap in these copies; in checked studies unresolved V genes cover under half, and the rest lacks a known reason. V, J and clone size derive from that table, while D and trimming were established from the DNA sequence. Per the sample table, the count is 150,000 to 200,000 clones. The top ten clones comprise approximately 2% of the sample.

In total, around 600 healthy bone marrow donors made up the cohort. All cohort members were sampled while nominally healthy, although unrecorded immune exposures were likely present. The donor was CMV seronegative and was included in the group of a few hundred seronegative cohort members. Each donor provided a peripheral blood sample, and peripheral blood mononuclear cells were used for TCR beta sequencing. The Qiagen DNeasy Blood Extraction Kit was used to extract genomic DNA from the blood cell samples. In the case of this clone: Its cognate antigen has yet to be identified.

The rearranged chain carries TRBV2 and TRBJ2-5; the junction holds 7 bases that match TRBD2. Near its end, the DNA agrees better with TRBJ2-7, so the J call may be wrong. The TCR sequence derives from a man aged 30-40 years in good health and CMV-seronegative. Sequencing was done on a sample of PBMCs. The nucleotide sequence is given as TGTGCCAGCAGTTCGCTAGCGGCTACCTACGAGCAGTACTTC. It translates to CASSSLAATYEQYF.